One and the same sample provided the 26 T cell receptor beta chains below, sequenced in a study of shared clonotypes between healthy human individuals. Here immunoSEQ multiplex PCR was the method, and the copy in TCRdb shows in-frame clones only, minus some. The sample contains around 500,000 clones, 60% to 85% of which appear only once. Sequenced: PBMCs. The receptor source for this set is a woman in her thirties or forties in good health. Some clones in this sample may be carry-over from other donors' samples.

V and J are TRBV9 and TRBJ2-7, with D possibly being TRBD2 (5 bases). Germline CDR1 and CDR2: SGDLS and YYNGEE. There are 16 residues in the CDR3. Trimming shortened V by 0 bases and J by 6 bases, and 19 bases separated the two germline ends. The CDR3 DNA follows: TGTGCCAGCAGCGTAGACTACCGAAACAGAAGCGGCGAGCAGTACTTC. Its translation is CASSVDYRNRSGEQYF.

The gene calls are TRBV7-3 and TRBJ2-2; D possibly corresponds to TRBD2 (5 bases). V lost 5 bases and J 3 bases, leaving 10 bases between the germline ends. In germline, CDR1 is SGHTA, CDR2 FQGTGA. The CDR3 spans 14 residues. CDR3 DNA sequence: TGTGCCAGCAGCCTCCGGGGTGACACCGGGGAGCTGTTTTTT. It yields the protein CASSLRGDTGELFF.

This chain links TRBV7-8 with TRBJ2-3; no definite D call. Trimming stripped 11 bases from V and 0 bases from J, with 15 bases between. Germline V gives CDR1 SGHVS, CDR2 FQNEAQ. The CDR3 runs 14 residues. The CDR3 is CAASYRSSTDTQYF. CDR3 in DNA: TGTGCCGCTTCTTACCGCTCTAGCACAGATACGCAGTATTTT.

The chain has TRBV7-9 and TRBJ2-7, with 7 positions matching TRBD1. The CDR3 is made up of 13 amino acids. Germline-derived CDR1 and CDR2 are SEHNR and FQNEAQ (reference sequence). V lost 5 bases, J lost 4 bases, and 5 bases stayed unmatched. The CDR3 region is CASSPTGRYEQYF. The CDR3 nucleotides read TGTGCCAGCAGCCCGACAGGGAGATACGAGCAGTACTTC.

Notes on this clone: One end of the junction varies from germline; a read error may be responsible. This chain links TRBV7-3 with TRBJ2-7; 12 nucleotides match TRBD2. Germline CDR1 SGHTA, CDR2 FQGTGA. The CDR3 totals 14 residues. Here the CDR3 reads CASSLTSGRQEQYF. The CDR3 nucleotides are TGTGCCAGCAGCCTAACTAGCGGGAGGCAGGAGCAGTACTTC.

The chain links TRBV6-1 to TRBJ1-1; D unclear. Germline V gives CDR1 MNHNS, CDR2 SASEGT. Trimming shortened V by 6 bases and J by 1 base, and 9 bases separated the two germline ends. The CDR3 contains 13 residues. Written as DNA, the CDR3 is TGTGCCAGCAGCCCTTCAGAGAACACTGAAGCTTTCTTT. This codes for CASSPSENTEAFF.

The chain combines TRBV25-1 with TRBJ1-1, with 10 bases lining up with TRBD1. The CDR3 sequence is 13 residues long. Trimming at V came to 4 bases and at J to 11 bases, leaving 7 bases not matched to a gene. Germline V gives CDR1 MGHDK, CDR2 SYGVNS. In nucleotides, the CDR3 is TGTGCCAGCAGTGCCCGACAGGGGGCAATGGCTTTCTTT. Amino acid sequence: CASSARQGAMAFF.

A note on this clone: The same CDR3 arises from other DNA sequences in this sample as well. V gene TRBV28 combines with J gene TRBJ1-4; tentative D call: TRBD1 (5 bases). In germline, CDR1 is MDHEN, CDR2 SYDVKM. The CDR3 runs to 14 residues. V shed 6 bases and J shed 2 bases, with 10 bases lying between them. CDR3 sequence reads: CASSPAGTNEKLFF. The CDR3, as DNA: TGTGCCAGCAGCCCCGCAGGGACTAATGAAAAACTGTTTTTT.

This clone has just a few counts. Its ends do not fully match the called genes, so a read error is possible. The chain is built from TRBV20-1 and TRBJ1-4; D call uncertain. Germline V gene data show CDR1 as DFQATT and CDR2 as SNEGSKA (reference sequence). The CDR3 consists of 11 residues. CDR3 nucleotide sequence: TGCAGTGCTAGAGATTGGGCAGGCTATTTCTTT. This encodes CSARDWAGYFF.

This chain links TRBV5-1 with TRBJ2-7; TRBD1 matches at 9 bases. The CDR3 has 15 residues. Trimming took 4 bases from V and 7 from J; bases not matched to a gene: 12. The V gene's germline CDR1 is SGHRS and CDR2 YFSETQ. Written as DNA, the CDR3 is TGCGCCAGCAGCCCATGGACAGGGGAAGTAGAGGAGCAGTACTTC. Translated, it gives CASSPWTGEVEEQYF.

The chain recombines TRBV4-2 with TRBJ2-1, with 8 positions matching TRBD1. From germline, CDR1 is LGHNA and CDR2 YNFKEQ. The CDR3 consists of 19 residues. V lost 3 bases to trimming and J lost 1 base; unmatched junction nucleotides: 14. The CDR3, as DNA: TGTGCCAGCAGCCATTCAGGGGGCGGTAGCCCGCCTTCCTACAATGAGCAGTTCTTC. Amino acids: CASSHSGGGSPPSYNEQFF.

CDR3 loop: CACTIGSPYNEQFF. In DNA, the CDR3 is TGTGCCTGCACAATAGGGAGTCCCTACAATGAGCAGTTCTTC. V gene TRBV30 combines with J gene TRBJ2-1; D is perhaps TRBD2 (5 bases). Germline V gives CDR1 GTSNPN, CDR2 SVGIG (reference sequence). The CDR3 runs 14 residues. The germline V and J ends were trimmed by 6 bases and 2 bases, with 14 bases remaining between them.

This chain connects TRBV5-1 to TRBJ2-2; possibly TRBD1 or TRBD2 for D (6 bases each). The V end lost 4 bases, the J end lost 4 bases, and 11 bases lay between the germline ends. CDR3 length: 14 residues. Looked up from germline, CDR1 is SGHRS and CDR2 is YFSETQ. The CDR3 is CASSGGTTTGELFF. DNA of the CDR3: TGCGCCAGCAGCGGAGGGACAACCACCGGGGAGCTGTTTTTT.

This chain links TRBV7-2 with TRBJ1-1, with D possibly TRBD1 on 5 matching bases. Germline-derived CDR1 and CDR2 are SGHTA and FQGNSA. The V end lost 4 bases, the J end lost 2 bases, and 11 bases lay between the germline ends. This CDR3 region has 14 residues. Here the CDR3 reads CASSSWQGNTEAFF. In nucleotides, the CDR3 is TGTGCCAGCAGCTCCTGGCAGGGAAACACTGAAGCTTTCTTT.

The V call is TRBV5-5, the J call TRBJ2-7; D is possibly TRBD1 or TRBD2 (5 bases each). From germline, CDR1 is SGHKS and CDR2 YYEKEE (reference sequence). V was clipped by 1 base and J by 7 bases, with 9 bases between them. CDR3 size: 12 residues. The CDR3 region has the DNA TGTGCCAGCAGCTTGAGAGGGGATGAGCAGTACTTC. It encodes CASSLRGDEQYF.

In its sample, this clone was seen a few times. V and J are TRBV6-4 and TRBJ2-3, with TRBD1 as a possible D gene (5 bases). The CDR3 consists of 15 residues. Trimming removed 3 bases from V and 2 bases from J, with 12 bases in between. Germline CDR1 MRHNA, CDR2 SNTAGT. This CDR3 reads CASSEQGSHTDTQYF. In DNA, the CDR3 is TGTGCCAGCAGTGAGCAGGGCTCCCACACAGATACGCAGTATTTT.

V usage is TRBV7-7 and J usage is TRBJ2-1, with D possibly being TRBD1 (6 bases). The ends were cut back, 6 bases at V and 8 bases at J, with 14 bases in the middle. The CDR3 is made up of 13 amino acids. Germline V gene data show CDR1 as SSHAT and CDR2 as FNYEAQ (reference sequence). The CDR3 region has the DNA TGTGCCAGCAGTTTCACAGGGCGGGATGAGCAGTTCTTC. Translating it yields CASSFTGRDEQFF.

The CDR3 nucleotides read TGTGCCAGCAGCCAAGTTCGGGGGTCGAACACTGAAGCTTTCTTT. This codes for CASSQVRGSNTEAFF. This chain connects TRBV4-2 to TRBJ1-1, with TRBD1 as a possible D gene (5 bases). The V gene's germline CDR1 is LGHNA and CDR2 YNFKEQ. With 1 base removed from V and 1 base from J, the gap between germline ends came to 10 bases. The CDR3 is 15 residues long.

Concerning this clone: A much larger clonotype is one base distant, so this may be a read error. V gene TRBV29-1 combines with J gene TRBJ1-2; D is uncertain. Germline V CDR1 and CDR2: SQVTM, ANQGSEA. The CDR3 contains 14 residues. CDR3 bases: TGCAACGTTGAAGATCGTGGGTCTGGGAATGGCTACACCTTC. It codes for CNVEDRGSGNGYTF. Full variable domain (rest looked up from reference TRBV29-1 and TRBJ1-2): SAVISQKPSRDICQRGTSLTIQCQVDSQVTMMFWYRQQPGQSLTLIATANQGSEATYESGFVIDKFPISRPNLTFSTLTVSNMSPEDSSIYLCNVEDRGSGNGYTFGSGTRLTVV.

The V call is TRBV5-1, the J call TRBJ2-7; D perhaps matches TRBD1 (5 bases). Germline loops: CDR1 SGHRS, CDR2 YFSETQ. V was shortened by 0 bases and J by 3 bases, with 7 bases between the two germline ends. The CDR3 length is 13 residues. The CDR3 region is CASSLAQGYEQYF. The CDR3 coding sequence is TGCGCCAGCAGCTTGGCGCAGGGCTACGAGCAGTACTTC.

J is TRBJ1-2 and V is TRBV7-8; D is uncertain. The length of the CDR3 is 13 residues. V was trimmed by 1 base and J by 5 bases, leaving 8 bases between them. CDR1 and CDR2 from the germline V gene are SGHVS and FQNEAQ. The CDR3 sequence is CASSLVSGYGYTF. Written as DNA, the CDR3 is TGTGCCAGCAGCTTAGTATCGGGGTATGGCTACACCTTC.

This clone has only a few counts. The V call is TRBV7-9, the J call TRBJ2-5; 10 bases map to TRBD2. The J call could be wrong; TRBJ2-7 is a better fit for the DNA end. Germline V CDR1 and CDR2: SEHNR, FQNEAQ (reference sequence). This CDR3 comprises 14 residues. The CDR3 region has the DNA TGTGCCAGCAGCCCCCGGACTAGCGGAAACGAGCAGTACTTC. The encoded protein is CASSPRTSGNEQYF.

The chain employs TRBV20-1 and TRBJ2-5, with a tentative D call TRBD2 (5 bases). The DNA matches TRBJ2-7 better at its end, which makes the J call doubtful. Germline CDR1 and CDR2: DFQATT and SNEGSKA (reference sequence). The CDR3 spans 11 residues. CDR3: CSAGLPYEQYF. CDR3 DNA: TGCAGTGCTGGACTCCCCTACGAGCAGTACTTC.

The chain is built from TRBV11-3 and TRBJ2-5; D is undetermined. The CDR3 runs to 13 residues. From germline, CDR1 is SGHNT and CDR2 YENEEA. V lost 0 bases and J lost 5, with 7 bases in between. DNA of the CDR3: TGTGCCAGCAGCTTAGAGAGATACGAGACCCAGTACTTC. Translating gives CASSLERYETQYF.

This sequence joins TRBV10-2 and TRBJ2-5; 11 bases are a match to TRBD2. The germline CDR1 and CDR2 sequences are WSHSY and SAAADI. V shed 6 bases and J 7 bases; nucleotides not matched to a gene: 13. The CDR3 has 16 amino acids. The CDR3 sequence is CASRPAGTSGHRTQYF. The CDR3 coding sequence is TGCGCCAGCAGACCGGCCGGGACTAGCGGCCATAGGACCCAGTACTTC.

This clone was counted a few times. V gene TRBV7-8 combines with J gene TRBJ1-5, with TRBD1 matching over 7 bases. The CDR3 has 17 residues. CDR1 is SGHVS, CDR2 FQNEAQ, per germline. V lost 1 base and J lost 6; bases outside the gene matches: 12. CDR3 DNA: TGTGCCAGCAGCTTAGTTGAGGGGGCGGGTGCTTTTCAGCCCCAGCATTTT. Protein sequence: CASSLVEGAGAFQPQHF.